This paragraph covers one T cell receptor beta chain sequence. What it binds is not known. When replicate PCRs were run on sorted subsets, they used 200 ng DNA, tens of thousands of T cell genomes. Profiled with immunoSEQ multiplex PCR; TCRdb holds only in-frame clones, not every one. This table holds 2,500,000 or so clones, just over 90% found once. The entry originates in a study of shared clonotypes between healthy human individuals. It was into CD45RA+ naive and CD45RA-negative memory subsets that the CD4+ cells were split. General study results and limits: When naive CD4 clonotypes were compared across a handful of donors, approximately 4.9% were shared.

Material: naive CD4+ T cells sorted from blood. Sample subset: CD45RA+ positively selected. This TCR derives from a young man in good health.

The CDR3 loop is CASSPASMSRQYF. In nucleotides, the CDR3 is TGTGCCAGCTCACCGGCTAGCATGTCCCGGCAGTACTTC. The chain uses TRBV18 and TRBJ2-5; TRBD2 might be the D (5 bases). The V gene lost 3 bases and the J gene lost 11 bases, with 16 bases spanning the gap. This CDR3 has 13 residues. Per the germline V gene, CDR1 is KGHSH and CDR2 is LQKENI.